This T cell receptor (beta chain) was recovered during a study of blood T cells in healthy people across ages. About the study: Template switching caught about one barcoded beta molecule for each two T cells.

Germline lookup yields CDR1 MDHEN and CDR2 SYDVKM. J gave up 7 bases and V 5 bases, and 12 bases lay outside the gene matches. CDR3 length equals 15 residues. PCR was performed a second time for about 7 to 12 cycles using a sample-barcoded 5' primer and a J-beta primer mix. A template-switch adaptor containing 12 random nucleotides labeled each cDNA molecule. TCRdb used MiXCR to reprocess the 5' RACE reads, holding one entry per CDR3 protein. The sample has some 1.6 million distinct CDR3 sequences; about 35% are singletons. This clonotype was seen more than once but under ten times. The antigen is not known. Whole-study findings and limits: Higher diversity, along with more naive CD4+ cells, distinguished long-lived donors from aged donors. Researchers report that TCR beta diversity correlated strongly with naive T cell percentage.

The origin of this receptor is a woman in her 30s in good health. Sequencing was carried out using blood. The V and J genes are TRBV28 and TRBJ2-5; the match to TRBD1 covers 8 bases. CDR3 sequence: CASSSPRTGLGTQYF. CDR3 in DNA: TGTGCCAGCAGTAGCCCGCGGACAGGGCTTGGGACCCAGTACTTC.